This T cell receptor beta chain is drawn from a study of cytomegalovirus exposure and HLA in healthy donors. Study-wide results and caveats: Later work found that TCR association rates differed between HLA loci; DRB1 had the most and HLA-C the fewest. In vitro data verified a few CMV-associated chains as specific for CMV antigens.

Concerning this clone: Its target is not known.

The CDR3 has 13 residues. Germline V lookup: CDR1 GTSNPN, CDR2 SVGIG (reference sequence). The germline V and J ends were trimmed by 4 bases and 4 bases, with 10 bases remaining between them. A multiplex PCR was run with 60 Vbeta primers and 13 Jbeta primers. Assay: immunoSEQ multiplex PCR; the TCRdb copy retains only in-frame clones and omits some. The data contain roughly 140,000 clones, 75% to 80% of them seen just once; the ten biggest clones take up about 6.8%. The gene calls are TRBV30 and TRBJ2-2; possible D gene TRBD1, 7 bases. The receptor comes from a woman in her thirties or forties in good health and CMV-seropositive. The material sequenced was PBMCs. The chain's CDR3 is CAWTRGATGELFF. In DNA form, the CDR3 reads TGTGCCTGGACCAGGGGGGCCACCGGGGAGCTGTTTTTT.